A selection of T cell receptor beta chains follows, all from one sample in a study of blood T cells in healthy people across ages. TCRdb fed the 5' RACE reads into MiXCR, producing one record per CDR3 protein. The sample has approximately 800,000 distinct CDR3 sequences; about half are singletons. The specimen was blood. The source is an elderly man in good health. Both conserved end residues are part of each CDR3. A D gene is named only where the DNA matches it firmly. The size entry is marked missing in some rows and otherwise reads once, few, many or a size class.

d_call j_call v_call clone_size cdr3_nt cdr3_aa
TRBD1 TRBJ2-1 TRBV7-9 NA TGTGCCAGCAGCTCCAACAGGGGTGACTCCTACAATGAGCAGTTCTTC CASSSNRGDSYNEQFF
TRBD2 TRBJ2-1 TRBV9 NA TGTGCCAGCAGCGTTACCGGGACTAGCGGGAATGAGCAGTTCTTC CASSVTGTSGNEQFF
NA TRBJ1-2 TRBV5-1 few TGCGCCAGCACCCCGGCGGGCCACACTAACTATGGCTACACCTTC CASTPAGHTNYGYTF
TRBD2 TRBJ2-7 TRBV12-3/TRBV12-4 NA TGTGCCAGCGTGAAGACTAGCGGGCCATATTCCTACAATGAGCAGTACTTC CASVKTSGPYSYNEQYF
NA TRBJ2-3 TRBV11-3 NA TGTGCCAGCAGCTCCCGGACTGGGGAGGCAGATACGCAGTATTTT CASSSRTGEADTQYF
NA TRBJ1-5 TRBV24-1 few TGTGCCACCAGTGGACAGTTCAATCAGCCCCAGCATTTT CATSGQFNQPQHF
NA TRBJ2-7 TRBV7-2 many TGTGCCAGCAGCCCACGGACAGATTCCTACGAGCAGTACTTC CASSPRTDSYEQYF
NA TRBJ1-2 TRBV7-9 NA TGTGCCAGCAGCTTAGAGACCAGTCATAACTATGGCTACACCTTC CASSLETSHNYGYTF
TRBD1 TRBJ1-1 TRBV4-3 many TGCGCCAGCAGCCGCCGGACAGGGGACACTGAAGCTTTCTTT CASSRRTGDTEAFF
NA TRBJ2-7 TRBV3-1 few TGTGCCAGCAGCCATCCGGGAGAACTCTACGAGCAGTACTTC CASSHPGELYEQYF
TRBD2 TRBJ2-7 TRBV7-2 once TGTGCCAGCAGCCTCAAGGGACTAGTAGGCAATGAGCAGTACTTC CASSLKGLVGNEQYF
NA TRBJ2-3 TRBV12-3/TRBV12-4 NA TGTGCCAGCAGTTTGGGCGGCGGGTGGAGCACAGATACGCAGTATTTT CASSLGGGWSTDTQYF
TRBD2 TRBJ2-7 TRBV25-1 NA TGTGCCAGCAGTGAAACGAGCGGGAACTCCTACGAGCAGTACTTC CASSETSGNSYEQYF
NA TRBJ1-2 TRBV20-1 few TGCAGTGCTAGAGTCAGGGAGGTCTATGGCTACACCTTC CSARVREVYGYTF
TRBD1 TRBJ2-5 TRBV10-3 NA TGTGCCATCAGGAGGGACAGGGAAGAGACCCAGTACTTC CAIRRDREETQYF
TRBD2 TRBJ2-1 TRBV4-2 NA TGTGCCAGCAGCCCGTGGACTAGCGGGAGGTACAATGAGCAGTTCTTC CASSPWTSGRYNEQFF
TRBD1 TRBJ1-2 TRBV20-1 NA TGCAGTGCCAACAGGGGAGGCTATGGCTACACCTTC CSANRGGYGYTF
TRBD2 TRBJ2-3 TRBV9 NA TGTGCCAGCAGCGTAGCTGGAACTAGCGGGAGCCTCGGTACAGATACGCAGTATTTT CASSVAGTSGSLGTDTQYF
NA TRBJ1-5 TRBV20-1 many TGCAGTGCTAGAGTTGCAAATCAGCCCCAGCATTTT CSARVANQPQHF
NA TRBJ2-7 TRBV7-2 NA TGTGCCAGCAGCATGGACTGGGGTTCCTACGAGCAGTACTTC CASSMDWGSYEQYF
NA TRBJ2-2 TRBV20-1 few TGCAGTGCCCGACCTGCGACCCTGGGGGAGCTGTTTTTT CSARPATLGELFF
TRBD2 TRBJ2-1 TRBV20-1 NA TGCAGTGCTAGTCTGGTAGCGGGAGGGCTGGGCTACGAGCAGTTCTTC CSASLVAGGLGYEQFF
NA TRBJ1-5 TRBV6-6 NA TGTGCCAGCAGTTACTCCTTGGTGAATCAGCCCCAGCATTTT CASSYSLVNQPQHF
TRBD2 TRBJ2-1 TRBV5-1 NA TGCGCCAGCAGCACTAGCGGGACTCCCTCCTACGAGCAGTTCTTC CASSTSGTPSYEQFF
NA TRBJ2-7 TRBV5-1 many TGCGCCAGCAGCCCCGGGGGCACTTACGAGCAGTACTTC CASSPGGTYEQYF
NA TRBJ2-7 TRBV7-2 NA TGTACCAGCAGCTTGGCTAGCGTAAACTCCTACGAGCAGTACTTC CTSSLASVNSYEQYF
NA TRBJ2-6 TRBV20-1 few TGCAGTGCCTATGACTATATCTCTGGGGCCAACGTCCTGACTTTC CSAYDYISGANVLTF
TRBD1 TRBJ2-5 TRBV6-1 NA TGTGCCAGCAGTGAAAGGTGGGACAGGGGAGGTGAGCAGTACTTC CASSERWDRGGEQYF
NA TRBJ2-3 TRBV7-9 few TGTGCCAGCAGCTTGGACCAGGGGAGTCCAGATACGCAGTATTTT CASSLDQGSPDTQYF
NA TRBJ1-2 TRBV27 many TGTGCCAGCAGTTTAAGGGGTGGATTGATACGCGGGGGCTACACCTTC CASSLRGGLIRGGYTF
TRBD2 TRBJ2-3 TRBV18 NA TGTGCCAGCTCACCCTGGACTAGCGGGAGAGGAGAGACGCAGTATTTT CASSPWTSGRGETQYF
NA TRBJ2-7 TRBV3-1 few TGTGCCAGCAGCCCCAACTCCCCCTACGAGCAGTACTTC CASSPNSPYEQYF
TRBD1 TRBJ1-1 TRBV20-1 NA TGCAGTGCTAGCTCTACAGGGGGCACTGAAGCTTTCTTT CSASSTGGTEAFF
NA TRBJ2-5 TRBV6-2/TRBV6-3 NA TGTGCCAGCAGCTCCCCCCACAGTCAGCAGTACTTC CASSSPHSQQYF
NA TRBJ2-6 TRBV28 NA TGTGCCAGCAGGGACGGAGGGGATGACTCTGGGGCCAACGTCCTGACTTTC CASRDGGDDSGANVLTF
NA TRBJ2-2 TRBV25-1 NA TGTGCCAGCAGTGAAACCCGGACAGTAACCGGGGAGCTGTTTTTT CASSETRTVTGELFF
NA TRBJ1-2 TRBV15 NA TGTGCCACCAGCGCCTCCCGGGGCTACACCTTC CATSASRGYTF
NA TRBJ2-1 TRBV7-2 NA TGTGCCAGCAGATTGAGCTTGGGGTATCACAATGAGCAGTTCTTC CASRLSLGYHNEQFF
TRBD1 TRBJ1-2 TRBV29-1 NA TGCAGCGTTGAAGAGGGGATAAGACAGGGGGCTACTGATGACTACACCTTC CSVEEGIRQGATDDYTF
NA TRBJ2-3 TRBV29-1 many TGCAGCTCTTCGCTTGTAGATACGCAGTATTTT CSSSLVDTQYF
NA TRBJ2-3 TRBV6-5 few TGTGCCAGCAGCGCGGCCACAGATACGCAGTATTTT CASSAATDTQYF
NA TRBJ2-2 TRBV11-3 NA TGTGCCAGCAGCCAGGCCGTTTTAGTGTCCGGGGAGCTGTTTTTT CASSQAVLVSGELFF
NA TRBJ1-5 TRBV29-1 NA TGCAGCGTTCTTTGGGGGAACAATCAGCCCCAGCATTTT CSVLWGNNQPQHF
TRBD1 TRBJ2-3 TRBV5-5 NA TGTGCCAGCAGCACGGGACAGGGCCACGGTACGCAGTATTTT CASSTGQGHGTQYF
NA TRBJ2-3 TRBV9 NA TGTGCCAGCAGCGTAGGGACTGCCCTCGATACGCAGTATTTT CASSVGTALDTQYF
NA TRBJ2-1 TRBV2 few TGTGCCAGCAAGGGCTCCGGGCCTAGCTCCTACAATGAGCAGTTCTTC CASKGSGPSSYNEQFF
TRBD1 TRBJ2-7 TRBV7-2 NA TGTGCCAGCACACAAGGGACAGGGGGCTCCGAGCAGTACTTC CASTQGTGGSEQYF
TRBD2 TRBJ2-7 TRBV7-9 NA TGTGCCAGCAACAAAGGACTAGCGGGAACCTACGAGCAGTACTTC CASNKGLAGTYEQYF
NA TRBJ2-5 TRBV18 NA TGTGCCAGCTCAGTAAAAGAGACCCAGTACTTC CASSVKETQYF
TRBD2 TRBJ2-5 TRBV12-3/TRBV12-4 NA TGTGCCAGCATCTTAGCGGGGTATGAGCAGTACTTC CASILAGYEQYF